The 20 T cell receptor beta chains listed next were all sequenced from one sample in a study of blood T cell repertoires in COVID-19 (TCRdb year 2020). Library preparation was by the immunoSEQ multiplex PCR assay. In TCRdb, the immuneACCESS table is reduced to in-frame sequences with V and J assigned. These tables do not hold every clone; where another copy was compared, an unresolved V gene accounts for under half, and the others remain unexplained. The sample contains about 35,000 clones, about four fifths of them found a single time. The ten top clones hold approximately 3.6% of the sample. Sequenced: peripheral blood. These receptors came from a man in his forties or fifties with acute or convalescent COVID-19.

The gene calls are TRBV19 and TRBJ2-5, with TRBD1 identical over 7 bases. Looked up from germline, CDR1 is LNHDA and CDR2 is SQIVND (reference sequence). The V gene end was trimmed by 6 bases and the J gene end by 5 bases; junction bases not matched to a gene: 9. This CDR3 comprises 14 residues. The CDR3 is CASSSTGFRETQYF. CDR3 DNA: TGTGCCAGTAGCTCGACAGGGTTTAGGGAGACCCAGTACTTC.

The gene calls are TRBV11-2 and TRBJ1-2; possible D gene TRBD1, 5 bases. The length of the CDR3 is 14 residues. Germline CDR1 SGHAT, CDR2 FQNNGV. V was shortened by 6 bases and J by 2 bases, with 13 bases between the two germline ends. The CDR3 nucleotides read TGTGCCAGCAGGTTCACAGGTCTAAACTATGGCTACACCTTC. Amino acid sequence: CASRFTGLNYGYTF. Full variable domain (remainder filled in from reference TRBV11-2 and TRBJ1-2): EAGVAQSPRYKIIEKRQSVAFWCNPISGHATLYWYQQILGQGPKLLIQFQNNGVVDDSQLPKDRFSAERLKGVDSTLKIQPAKLEDSAVYLCASRFTGLNYGYTFGSGTRLTVV.

This sequence joins TRBV27 and TRBJ2-7, with 8 bases identical to TRBD1. With V trimmed by 2 bases and J by 7 bases, 7 bases remained unmatched. The CDR3 has 14 residues. From germline, CDR1 is MNHEY and CDR2 SMNVEV (reference sequence). The CDR3 sequence is CASSLHQGALEQYF. The CDR3 region has the DNA TGTGCCAGCAGTTTACATCAGGGGGCGTTAGAGCAGTACTTC.

This sequence joins TRBV5-1 and TRBJ1-6; D is undetermined. Germline CDR1 reads SGHRS; CDR2 reads YFSETQ. The CDR3 consists of 15 residues. Trimming took 0 bases from V and 8 from J, leaving 12 bases between them. The CDR3 protein is CASSLAWQKDSPLHF. DNA for the CDR3: TGCGCCAGCAGCTTGGCTTGGCAGAAAGATTCACCCCTCCACTTT.

This chain connects TRBV19 to TRBJ2-1; 9 nucleotides agree with TRBD2. The germline gives CDR1 LNHDA, CDR2 SQIVND (reference sequence). Losses at the gene ends were 3 bases for V and 4 bases for J; bases not matched to a gene: 4. The CDR3 totals 15 residues. The DNA of the CDR3 is TGTGCCAGTAGTATTCCGGGACTAGCATACAATGAGCAGTTCTTC. It is translated as CASSIPGLAYNEQFF.

V and J are TRBV24-1 and TRBJ2-7; D perhaps matches TRBD1 (6 bases). The V and J ends lost 9 bases and 7 bases respectively, with 15 bases between them. This CDR3 spans 12 amino acids. Germline lookup yields CDR1 KGHDR and CDR2 SFDVKD. CDR3 nucleotides: TGTGCCACCGAGGCGGCCACAGGGGAGCAGTACTTC. This gives the protein CATEAATGEQYF.

This rearrangement joins TRBV24-1 to TRBJ2-5, with TRBD1 identical over 10 bases. Germline V gene sequence: CDR1 KGHDR, CDR2 SFDVKD. The CDR3 consists of 17 residues. Germline trimming cut 2 bases from V and 5 bases from J; bases unmatched to any gene: 10. CDR3 sequence reads: CATSDSSRDRGGETQYF. DNA for the CDR3: TGTGCCACCAGTGATTCGAGCCGGGACAGGGGAGGGGAGACCCAGTACTTC.

The chain uses TRBV15 and TRBJ2-7; weak D call: TRBD2 (5 bases). V was shortened by 0 bases and J by 3 bases, with 12 bases between the two germline ends. CDR1 and CDR2 from the germline V gene are LNHNV and YYDKDF (reference sequence). The CDR3 totals 15 residues. CDR3 bases: TGTGCCACCAGCAGAGATAGGAGAGGGTACTACGAGCAGTACTTC. Protein: CATSRDRRGYYEQYF.

The chain recombines TRBV19 with TRBJ1-1; D is perhaps TRBD1 (6 bases). The CDR3 sequence is 15 residues long. Trimming took 7 bases from V and 5 from J, leaving 20 bases between them. CDR1 and CDR2 from the germline V gene are LNHDA and SQIVND (reference sequence). The CDR3 reads CASTRGARETTEAFF. The DNA of the CDR3 is TGTGCCAGTACTCGGGGGGCCAGGGAAACGACTGAAGCTTTCTTT.

The J gene is TRBJ2-2, the V gene TRBV13; 8 bases align to TRBD1. The length of the CDR3 is 16 residues. Germline lookup yields CDR1 PRHDT and CDR2 FYEKMQ (reference sequence). V trimming: 2 bases; J trimming: 4 bases; junction bases outside the gene matches: 6. Written as DNA, the CDR3 is TGTGCCAGCAGCTTAATGGGACAGGCCTTCACCGGGGAGCTGTTTTTT. Translated, it gives CASSLMGQAFTGELFF.

This chain connects TRBV9 to TRBJ2-1; D is ambiguous. In germline, CDR1 is SGDLS, CDR2 YYNGEE. The CDR3 is 14 amino acids. V lost 0 bases and J 7 bases, leaving 11 bases between the germline ends. The CDR3 loop is CASSVGASPNEQFF. The CDR3 DNA sequence: TGTGCCAGCAGCGTAGGGGCCTCCCCGAATGAGCAGTTCTTC. The entire variable domain, with the rest obtained from reference TRBV9 and TRBJ2-1, is as follows: DSGVTQTPKHLITATGQRVTLRCSPRSGDLSVYWYQQSLDQGLQFLIQYYNGEERAKGNILERFSAQQFPDLHSELNLSSLELGDSALYFCASSVGASPNEQFFGPGTRLTVL.

The rearrangement links TRBV15 to TRBJ2-5; tentative D call: TRBD1 (6 bases). In germline, CDR1 is LNHNV, CDR2 YYDKDF (reference sequence). The CDR3 totals 15 residues. Trimming pared 2 bases from V and 2 bases from J, leaving 12 bases between. Here the CDR3 reads CATSRFRTEQETQYF. CDR3 DNA: TGTGCCACCAGCAGATTCAGGACAGAGCAAGAGACCCAGTACTTC.

The chain recombines TRBV4-2 with TRBJ2-1; 8 bases map to TRBD2. The germline gives CDR1 LGHNA, CDR2 YNFKEQ. This CDR3 contains 16 residues. With V trimmed by 0 bases and J by 3 bases, 4 bases remained unmatched. The CDR3 spells CASSQDPRGGYNEQFF. In nucleotides, the CDR3 is TGTGCCAGCAGCCAAGATCCCCGGGGGGGCTACAATGAGCAGTTCTTC.

This clone has only one observation. The gene calls are TRBV28 and TRBJ1-5; TRBD1 matches 8 bases. CDR1 MDHEN and CDR2 SYDVKM come from the germline V gene. V shed 8 bases, J shed 6 bases, and the junction held 6 bases outside the gene matches. The CDR3 has 13 residues. CDR3 region: CASLDRGGQPQHF. The CDR3 DNA sequence: TGTGCCAGCCTCGACAGGGGAGGTCAGCCCCAGCATTTT. Supplemented by reference TRBV28 and TRBJ1-5, the full variable domain reads DVKVTQSSRYLVKRTGEKVFLECVQDMDHENMFWYRQDPGLGLRLIYFSYDVKMKEKGDIPEGYSVSREKKERFSLILESASTNQTSMYLCASLDRGGQPQHFGDGTRLSIL.

The gene calls are TRBV7-6 and TRBJ2-7; perhaps TRBD2 as D (6 bases). CDR3 length: 13 residues. Germline values: CDR1 SGHVS, CDR2 FNYEAQ. V lost 1 base and J 3 bases, leaving 7 bases between the germline ends. Written as DNA, the CDR3 is TGTGCCAGCAGCTTAGGCGGGATCTACGAGCAGTACTTC. This codes for CASSLGGIYEQYF.

The table lists this clone with a few counts. V and J are TRBV19 and TRBJ1-4; 7 nucleotides match TRBD1. CDR3 length: 14 residues. The J segment lost 9 bases and the V segment lost 4 bases, leaving 8 bases of the junction unmatched. Germline-derived CDR1 and CDR2 are LNHDA and SQIVND (reference sequence). The CDR3 reads CASSNQGVRQKLFF. DNA for the CDR3: TGTGCCAGTAGTAACCAGGGGGTAAGGCAAAAACTGTTTTTT.

The genes are TRBV5-8 and TRBJ2-3; TRBD2 matches 7 bases. Looked up from germline, CDR1 is SGHTS and CDR2 is YDEGEE. CDR3 length: 14 residues. The trim removed 0 bases at V and 5 bases at J, leaving 3 bases unmatched. Here the CDR3 reads CASSLGLAEDTQYF. The CDR3, as DNA: TGTGCCAGCAGCTTGGGACTAGCAGAAGATACGCAGTATTTT. Full variable domain (rest looked up from reference TRBV5-8 and TRBJ2-3): EAGVTQSPTHLIKTRGQQATLRCSPISGHTSVYWYQQALGLGLQFLLWYDEGEERNRGNFPPRFSGRQFPNYSSELNVNALELEDSALYLCASSLGLAEDTQYFGPGTRLTVL.

The chain uses TRBV25-1 and TRBJ2-2, with D unclear. CDR3 length equals 16 residues. Germline V gene lookup returns CDR1 MGHDK and CDR2 SYGVNS. V lost 9 bases, J lost 4 bases, and 21 bases lay in between. The CDR3 sequence is CASQDLTRSPTGELFF. CDR3 bases: TGTGCCAGTCAAGACTTAACCAGAAGCCCCACCGGGGAGCTGTTTTTT.

This chain joins TRBV5-1 and TRBJ1-5; TRBD1 aligns across 8 bases. Losses at the gene ends were 4 bases for V and 4 bases for J; bases not matched to a gene: 7. The germline V gene encodes CDR1 SGHRS and CDR2 YFSETQ. This CDR3 comprises 15 residues. This CDR3 reads CASSVTGTGNQPQHF. The DNA for the CDR3 is TGCGCCAGCAGCGTAACCGGGACAGGTAATCAGCCCCAGCATTTT. The variable domain in full, completed from reference TRBV5-1 and TRBJ1-5, reads KAGVTQTPRYLIKTRGQQVTLSCSPISGHRSVSWYQQTPGQGLQFLFEYFSETQRNKGNFPGRFSGRQFSNSRSEMNVSTLELGDSALYLCASSVTGTGNQPQHFGDGTRLSIL.

CDR3 protein: CASSYSSRDYGYTF. The CDR3 nucleotides read TGTGCCAGCAGTTACTCGAGCAGGGACTATGGCTACACCTTC. The rearrangement uses TRBV6-5 and TRBJ1-2, with D maybe TRBD1 (5 bases). V lost 0 bases and J 3 bases, leaving 8 bases between the germline ends. This CDR3 contains 14 residues. Germline CDR1 and CDR2: MNHEY and SVGAGI.